Listed below are T cell receptor beta chains from one sample, sequenced in a study of cytotoxic CD8 clonotypes in ibrutinib-treated CLL. The assay was immunoSEQ multiplex PCR, and TCRdb's table has in-frame clones only and misses some. The sample lists approximately 42,000 clones, 60% to 75% occurring once. The sample consisted of PBMCs, taken after 12 months of ibrutinib treatment. These receptors were obtained from a human donor with chronic lymphocytic leukemia. CDR3s include the opening cysteine and the closing phenylalanine or tryptophan. D genes are given only for firm matches. Expanded clones get a size class; other rows say once, few or many, or leave the size out.

CDR3	DNA	size	D	J	V
CASSGPGQGNTEAFF	TGTGCCAGCAGTGGACCGGGACAGGGGAACACTGAAGCTTTCTTT	NA	TRBD1	TRBJ1-1	TRBV6-1
CSARDEETQYF	TGCAGTGCCCGGGACGAAGAGACCCAGTACTTC	NA	NA	TRBJ2-5	TRBV20-1
CASSQGAHQLTAEAFF	TGTGCCAGCAGTCAGGGGGCTCACCAGCTTACGGCTGAAGCTTTCTTT	few	TRBD1	TRBJ1-1	TRBV2
CASSFTGRATYEQYF	TGTGCCAGCAGCTTCACAGGGAGGGCAACCTACGAGCAGTACTTC	NA	NA	TRBJ2-7	TRBV13
CASTTVGRTNYGYTF	TGTGCCAGTACTACAGTAGGTAGGACCAACTATGGCTACACCTTC	few	NA	TRBJ1-2	TRBV19
CASSLQTNYGYTF	TGTGCCAGCAGCTTGCAGACTAACTATGGCTACACCTTC	NA	NA	TRBJ1-2	TRBV5-4
CASSLRASGSTDTQYF	TGCGCCAGCAGCTTGAGGGCTAGCGGGAGCACAGATACGCAGTATTTT	NA	TRBD2	TRBJ2-3	TRBV5-1
CASSFSGRTDTQYF	TGTGCCAGCAGCTTCAGCGGGAGAACAGATACGCAGTATTTT	NA	TRBD2	TRBJ2-3	TRBV7-2
CASSLLLFTTGSYEQYF	TGTGCCAGCAGTTTGCTTCTTTTTACTACAGGGTCCTACGAGCAGTACTTC	NA	NA	TRBJ2-7	TRBV28
CAIRTGRGHAETQYF	TGTGCCATCAGAACCGGGCGAGGGCATGCGGAGACCCAGTACTTC	few	NA	TRBJ2-5	TRBV10-3
CASKLGQGGLEQYF	TGTGCCAGCAAATTGGGACAGGGAGGACTCGAGCAGTACTTC	NA	TRBD1	TRBJ2-7	TRBV6-6
CASNIRTSGSDEQFF	TGCGCCAGCAACATAAGGACTAGCGGGAGCGATGAGCAGTTCTTC	few	TRBD2	TRBJ2-1	TRBV5-1
CASRGTGIDEQFF	TGTGCCAGCAGGGGGACAGGGATTGATGAGCAGTTCTTC	NA	TRBD1	TRBJ2-1	TRBV2
CASSPRQVGNIQYF	TGTGCCAGCAGTCCACGACAGGTGGGGAACATTCAGTACTTC	NA	NA	TRBJ2-4	TRBV6-6
CASSWGARTGELFF	TGTGCCAGCAGTTGGGGGGCGCGGACCGGGGAGCTGTTTTTT	NA	NA	TRBJ2-2	TRBV6-5
CASSIQDSWTTEAFF	TGTGCCAGTAGTATCCAAGACAGTTGGACCACTGAAGCTTTCTTT	NA	NA	TRBJ1-1	TRBV19
CASTASGRGWETQYF	TGTGCTAGCACCGCTAGCGGGAGGGGCTGGGAGACCCAGTACTTC	NA	TRBD2	TRBJ2-5	TRBV28
CASSLMVLYNEQFF	TGTGCCAGCAGCTTAATGGTCTTGTACAATGAGCAGTTCTTC	NA	NA	TRBJ2-1	TRBV7-9
CASSPTGTDQETQYF	TGTGCCAGCAGCCCCACCGGGACAGACCAAGAGACCCAGTACTTC	NA	TRBD1	TRBJ2-5	TRBV5-4
CASSPGNLMGELFF	TGCGCCAGCAGCCCAGGCAATCTGATGGGGGAGCTGTTTTTT	few	NA	TRBJ2-2	TRBV4-3
CASSHNTGELFF	TGTGCCAGCAGCCATAACACCGGGGAGCTGTTTTTT	NA	NA	TRBJ2-2	TRBV7-2
CASSREPNTGELFF	TGCGCCAGCAGTAGGGAACCGAACACCGGGGAGCTGTTTTTT	few	NA	TRBJ2-2	TRBV5-1
CSALRGGSTDTQYF	TGCAGCGCCCTTCGGGGAGGGAGCACAGATACGCAGTATTTT	NA	TRBD2	TRBJ2-3	TRBV29-1
CASTRGTYGYTF	TGTGCCAGCACTCGGGGTACATATGGCTACACCTTC	few	NA	TRBJ1-2	TRBV2
CASRPSGTGGYEQYF	TGTGCCAGCAGGCCATCCGGGACAGGGGGGTACGAGCAGTACTTC	NA	TRBD1	TRBJ2-7	TRBV6-6
CASRRDPTDEQFF	TGTGCCAGTAGACGCGACCCCACCGATGAGCAGTTCTTC	NA	NA	TRBJ2-1	TRBV19
CASSLTVVGNQPQHF	TGTGCCAGCAGCCTAACAGTCGTGGGGAATCAGCCCCAGCATTTT	NA	NA	TRBJ1-5	TRBV7-2
CASTSTSGGSYNEQFF	TGCGCCAGCACCTCCACTAGCGGGGGGTCCTACAATGAGCAGTTCTTC	NA	TRBD2	TRBJ2-1	TRBV4-1
CASQVWAGLGTDTQYF	TGTGCCAGCCAAGTGTGGGCGGGACTAGGCACAGATACGCAGTATTTT	few	TRBD2	TRBJ2-3	TRBV27
CASRGRPGTGELFF	TGTGCCAGTCGAGGACGGCCGGGCACCGGGGAGCTGTTTTTT	NA	NA	TRBJ2-2	TRBV2
CASSYLAGGEFYNEQFF	TGTGCCAGCAGCTACCTAGCGGGAGGAGAGTTTTACAATGAGCAGTTCTTC	NA	TRBD2	TRBJ2-1	TRBV7-2
CASSFSGLADNQETQYF	TGTGCCAGCAGCTTTTCGGGACTAGCGGACAATCAAGAGACCCAGTACTTC	NA	TRBD2	TRBJ2-5	TRBV7-8
CATSRKTSALREQYF	TGTGCCACCAGCAGGAAAACTAGCGCTCTCCGGGAGCAGTACTTC	NA	TRBD2	TRBJ2-7	TRBV15
CASSLGGPEAFF	TGTGCCAGCAGCTTAGGGGGCCCTGAAGCTTTCTTT	NA	NA	TRBJ1-1	TRBV11-3
CASQRQGGEQYF	TGTGCCAGCCAGAGACAGGGAGGCGAGCAGTACTTC	NA	NA	TRBJ2-7	TRBV2
CASMAYNEQFF	TGTGCCAGCATGGCATACAATGAGCAGTTCTTC	NA	NA	TRBJ2-1	TRBV2
CASSPIAGGSTDTQYF	TGTGCCAGCAGCCCCATAGCGGGAGGAAGCACAGATACGCAGTATTTT	NA	TRBD2	TRBJ2-3	TRBV7-3
CAPAGNTIYF	TGTGCCCCAGCTGGAAACACCATATATTTT	NA	NA	TRBJ1-3	TRBV6-4
CASSSQQNQPQHF	TGTGCCAGCAGTTCACAGCAGAATCAGCCCCAGCATTTT	few	NA	TRBJ1-5	TRBV6-5
CASSNSGGDTEAFF	TGTGCCAGTAGTAATTCAGGGGGAGACACTGAAGCTTTCTTT	few	TRBD1	TRBJ1-1	TRBV19
CASSLGGTDGYTF	TGTGCCAGCAGCCTAGGGGGGACGGATGGCTACACCTTC	few	NA	TRBJ1-2	TRBV9
CASSVSDRDYGYTF	TGTGCCAGCAGCGTTTCCGACAGGGACTATGGCTACACCTTC	NA	TRBD1	TRBJ1-2	TRBV9
CASTPSEGLAGVDTGELFF	TGTGCCAGCACCCCCTCGGAGGGACTAGCGGGAGTGGACACCGGGGAGCTGTTTTTT	NA	TRBD2	TRBJ2-2	TRBV28